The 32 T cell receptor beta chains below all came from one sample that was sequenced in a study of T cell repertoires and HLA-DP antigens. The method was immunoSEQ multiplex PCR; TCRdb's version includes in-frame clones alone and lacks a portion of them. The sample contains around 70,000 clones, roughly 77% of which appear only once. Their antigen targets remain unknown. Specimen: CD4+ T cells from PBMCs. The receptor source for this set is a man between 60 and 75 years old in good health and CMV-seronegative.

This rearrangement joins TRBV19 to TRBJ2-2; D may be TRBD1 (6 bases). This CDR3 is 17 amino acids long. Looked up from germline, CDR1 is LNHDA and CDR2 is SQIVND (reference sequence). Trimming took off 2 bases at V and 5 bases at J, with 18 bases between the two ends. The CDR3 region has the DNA TGTGCCAGTAGTATAACGGGCAGGGGAGCGATGACCGGGGAGCTGTTTTTT. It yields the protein CASSITGRGAMTGELFF. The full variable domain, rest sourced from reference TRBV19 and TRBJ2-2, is DGGITQSPKYLFRKEGQNVTLSCEQNLNHDAMYWYRQDPGQGLRLIYYSQIVNDFQKGDIAEGYSVSREKKESFPLTVTSAQKNPTAFYLCASSITGRGAMTGELFFGEGSRLTVL.

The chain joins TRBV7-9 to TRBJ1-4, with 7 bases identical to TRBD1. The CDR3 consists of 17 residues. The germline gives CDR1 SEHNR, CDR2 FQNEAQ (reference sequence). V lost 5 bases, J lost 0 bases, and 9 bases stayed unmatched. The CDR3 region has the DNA TGTGCCAGCAGCGCCGACAGGGTTGGGACAACTAATGAAAAACTGTTTTTT. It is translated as CASSADRVGTTNEKLFF.

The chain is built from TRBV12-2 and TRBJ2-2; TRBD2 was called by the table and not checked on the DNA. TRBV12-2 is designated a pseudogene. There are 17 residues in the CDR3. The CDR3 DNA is TGTGCAAGTCGCACGGGACTAGCGGGACATAGCACCGGGGAGCTGTTTTTT. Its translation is CASRTGLAGHSTGELFF.

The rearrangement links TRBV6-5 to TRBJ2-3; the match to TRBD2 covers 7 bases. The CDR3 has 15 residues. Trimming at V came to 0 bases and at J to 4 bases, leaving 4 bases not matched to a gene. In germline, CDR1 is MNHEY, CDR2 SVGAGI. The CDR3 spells CASSYSWGRADTQYF. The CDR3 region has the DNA TGTGCCAGCAGTTACTCCTGGGGGAGGGCAGATACGCAGTATTTT.

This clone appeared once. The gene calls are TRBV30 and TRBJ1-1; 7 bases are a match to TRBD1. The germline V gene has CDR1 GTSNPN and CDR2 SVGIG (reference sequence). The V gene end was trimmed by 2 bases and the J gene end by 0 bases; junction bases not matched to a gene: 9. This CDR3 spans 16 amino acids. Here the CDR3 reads CAWSPRDRLMNTEAFF. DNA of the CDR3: TGTGCCTGGAGTCCCCGGGACAGACTCATGAACACTGAAGCTTTCTTT.

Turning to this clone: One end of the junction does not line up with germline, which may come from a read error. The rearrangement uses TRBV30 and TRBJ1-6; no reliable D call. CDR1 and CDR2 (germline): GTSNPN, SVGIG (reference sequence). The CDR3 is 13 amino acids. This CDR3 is CACSGGRKSPLHF. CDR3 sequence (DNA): TGTGCCTGTAGTGGAGGGAGAAAGTCACCCCTCCACTTT.

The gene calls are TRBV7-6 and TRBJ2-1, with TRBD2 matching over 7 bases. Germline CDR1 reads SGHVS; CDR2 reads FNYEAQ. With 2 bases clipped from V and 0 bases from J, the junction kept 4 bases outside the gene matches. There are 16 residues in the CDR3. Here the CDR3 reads CASSLPGGSSYNEQFF. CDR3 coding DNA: TGTGCCAGCAGCTTACCGGGGGGTAGCTCCTACAATGAGCAGTTCTTC.

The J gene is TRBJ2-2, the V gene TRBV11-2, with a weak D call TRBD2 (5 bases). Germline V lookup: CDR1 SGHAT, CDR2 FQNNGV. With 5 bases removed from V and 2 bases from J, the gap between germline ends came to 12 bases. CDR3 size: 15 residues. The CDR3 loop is CASSPEGFNTGELFF. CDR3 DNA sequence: TGTGCCAGCAGCCCCGAGGGCTTTAACACCGGGGAGCTGTTTTTT.

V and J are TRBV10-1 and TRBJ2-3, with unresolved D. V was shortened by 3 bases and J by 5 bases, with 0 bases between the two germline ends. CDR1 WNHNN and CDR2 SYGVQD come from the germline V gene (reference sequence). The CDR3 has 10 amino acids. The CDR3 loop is CASSEDTQYF. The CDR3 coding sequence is TGCGCCAGCAGTGAAGATACGCAGTATTTT.

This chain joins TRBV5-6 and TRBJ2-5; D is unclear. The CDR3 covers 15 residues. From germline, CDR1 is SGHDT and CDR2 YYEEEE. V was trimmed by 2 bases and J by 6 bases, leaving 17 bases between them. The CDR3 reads CASSLRWQAMKTQYF. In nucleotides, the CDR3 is TGTGCCAGCAGCTTAAGGTGGCAGGCGATGAAGACCCAGTACTTC.

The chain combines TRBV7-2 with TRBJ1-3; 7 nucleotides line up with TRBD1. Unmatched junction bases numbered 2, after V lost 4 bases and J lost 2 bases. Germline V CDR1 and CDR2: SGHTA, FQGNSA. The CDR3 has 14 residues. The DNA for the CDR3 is TGTGCCAGCAGCTCAGGGACAGCTGGAAACACCATATATTTT. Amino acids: CASSSGTAGNTIYF.

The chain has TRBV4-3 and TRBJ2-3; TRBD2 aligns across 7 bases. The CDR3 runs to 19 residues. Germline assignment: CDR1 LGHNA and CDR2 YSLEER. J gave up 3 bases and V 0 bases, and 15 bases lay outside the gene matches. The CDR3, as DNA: TGCGCCAGCAGCCAAGAGGGTTCCGCGGGCGGGAGTTTAACAGATACGCAGTATTTT. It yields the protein CASSQEGSAGGSLTDTQYF.

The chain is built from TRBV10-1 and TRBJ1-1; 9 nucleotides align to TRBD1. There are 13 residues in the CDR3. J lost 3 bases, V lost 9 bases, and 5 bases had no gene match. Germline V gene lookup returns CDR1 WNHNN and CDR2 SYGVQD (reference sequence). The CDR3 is CASNRGPDTEAFF. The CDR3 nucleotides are TGCGCCAGTAACAGGGGGCCTGACACTGAAGCTTTCTTT.

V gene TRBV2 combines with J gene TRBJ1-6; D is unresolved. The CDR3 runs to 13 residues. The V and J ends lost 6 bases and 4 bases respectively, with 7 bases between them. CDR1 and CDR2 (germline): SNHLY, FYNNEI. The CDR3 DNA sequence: TGTGCCAGCAGGGGGTCTTATAATTCACCCCTCCACTTT. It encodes CASRGSYNSPLHF.

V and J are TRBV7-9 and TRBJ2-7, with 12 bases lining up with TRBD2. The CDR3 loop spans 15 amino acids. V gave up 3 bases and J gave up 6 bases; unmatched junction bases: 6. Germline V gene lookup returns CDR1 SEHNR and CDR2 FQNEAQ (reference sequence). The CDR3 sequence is CASSLTSGSVGEQYV. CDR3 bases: TGTGCCAGCAGCTTGACTAGCGGGAGTGTGGGCGAGCAGTACGTC.

DNA of the CDR3: TGTGCCAGCAGTGGGGCCAACTATGGCTACACCTTC. Translating it yields CASSGANYGYTF. The chain uses TRBV25-1 and TRBJ1-2, with D unresolved. Germline CDR1 MGHDK, CDR2 SYGVNS. The V gene lost 4 bases and the J gene lost 2 bases, with 5 bases spanning the gap. The CDR3 covers 12 residues.

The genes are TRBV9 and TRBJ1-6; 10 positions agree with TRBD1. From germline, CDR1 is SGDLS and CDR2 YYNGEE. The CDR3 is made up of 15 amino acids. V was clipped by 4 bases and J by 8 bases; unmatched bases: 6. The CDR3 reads CASSTRTGGDSPLHF. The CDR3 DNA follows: TGTGCCAGCAGCACCCGGACAGGGGGAGATTCACCCCTCCACTTT.

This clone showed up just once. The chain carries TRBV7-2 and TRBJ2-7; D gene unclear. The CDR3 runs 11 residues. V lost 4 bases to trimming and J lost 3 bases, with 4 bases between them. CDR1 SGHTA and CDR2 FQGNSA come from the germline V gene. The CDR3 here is CASSWGYEQYF. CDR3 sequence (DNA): TGTGCCAGCAGCTGGGGCTACGAGCAGTACTTC.

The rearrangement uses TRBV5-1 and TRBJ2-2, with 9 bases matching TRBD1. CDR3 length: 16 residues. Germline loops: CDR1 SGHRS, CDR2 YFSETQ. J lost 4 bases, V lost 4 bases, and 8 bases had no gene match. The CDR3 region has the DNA TGCGCCAGCAGCGTTACAGGGGGCGCAGGCACCGGGGAGCTGTTTTTT. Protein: CASSVTGGAGTGELFF.

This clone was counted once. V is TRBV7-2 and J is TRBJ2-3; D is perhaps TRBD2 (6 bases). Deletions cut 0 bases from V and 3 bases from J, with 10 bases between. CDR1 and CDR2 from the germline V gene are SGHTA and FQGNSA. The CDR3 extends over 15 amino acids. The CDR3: CASSLAGLGTDTQYF. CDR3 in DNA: TGTGCCAGCAGCTTAGCGGGACTCGGAACAGATACGCAGTATTTT.

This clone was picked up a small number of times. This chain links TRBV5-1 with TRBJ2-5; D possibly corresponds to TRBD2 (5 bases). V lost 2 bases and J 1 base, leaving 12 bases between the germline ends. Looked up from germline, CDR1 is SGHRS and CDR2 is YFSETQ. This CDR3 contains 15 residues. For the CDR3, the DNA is TGCGCCAGCAGCTTAGTTGAGGGCTCCCAAGAGACCCAGTACTTC. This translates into CASSLVEGSQETQYF.

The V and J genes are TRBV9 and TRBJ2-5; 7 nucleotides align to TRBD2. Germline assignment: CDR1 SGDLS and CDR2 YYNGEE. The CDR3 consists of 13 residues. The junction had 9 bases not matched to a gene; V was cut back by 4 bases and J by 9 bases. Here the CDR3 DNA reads TGTGCCAGCAGCCCGACGAATCGGGGGGCCCAGTACTTC. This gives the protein CASSPTNRGAQYF.

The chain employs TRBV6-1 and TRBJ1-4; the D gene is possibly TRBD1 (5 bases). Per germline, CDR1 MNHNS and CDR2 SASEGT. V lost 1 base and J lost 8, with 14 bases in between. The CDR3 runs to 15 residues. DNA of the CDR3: TGTGCCAGCAGTGAAGGAGGCAGGGTAGAGGAAAAACTGTTTTTT. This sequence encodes CASSEGGRVEEKLFF.

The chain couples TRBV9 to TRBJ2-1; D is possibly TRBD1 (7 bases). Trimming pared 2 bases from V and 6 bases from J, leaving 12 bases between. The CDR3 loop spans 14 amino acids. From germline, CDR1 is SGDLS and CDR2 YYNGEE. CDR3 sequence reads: CASSVGGTVNEQFF. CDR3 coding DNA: TGTGCCAGCAGCGTCGGCGGGACAGTCAATGAGCAGTTCTTC.

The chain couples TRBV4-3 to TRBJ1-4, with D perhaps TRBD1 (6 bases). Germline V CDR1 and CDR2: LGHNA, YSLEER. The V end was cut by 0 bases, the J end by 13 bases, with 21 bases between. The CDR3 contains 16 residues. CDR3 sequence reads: CASSQDRDIGVGVLFF. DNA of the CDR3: TGCGCCAGCAGCCAAGATAGGGACATCGGAGTCGGGGTACTGTTTTTT.

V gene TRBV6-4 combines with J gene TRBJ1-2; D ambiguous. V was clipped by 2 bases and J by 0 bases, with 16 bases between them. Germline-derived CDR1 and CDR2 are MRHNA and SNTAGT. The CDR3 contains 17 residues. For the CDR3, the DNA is TGTGCCAGCAGTGACAGGCTCTCTGAGAAAGCTAACTATGGCTACACCTTC. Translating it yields CASSDRLSEKANYGYTF.

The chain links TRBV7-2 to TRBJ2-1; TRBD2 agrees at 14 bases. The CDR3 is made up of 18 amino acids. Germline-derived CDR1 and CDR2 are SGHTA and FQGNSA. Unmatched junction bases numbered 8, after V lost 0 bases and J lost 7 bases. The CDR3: CASSLASGRLAGGNEQFF. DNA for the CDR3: TGTGCCAGCAGCTTAGCCTCTGGGCGACTAGCGGGGGGGAATGAGCAGTTCTTC.

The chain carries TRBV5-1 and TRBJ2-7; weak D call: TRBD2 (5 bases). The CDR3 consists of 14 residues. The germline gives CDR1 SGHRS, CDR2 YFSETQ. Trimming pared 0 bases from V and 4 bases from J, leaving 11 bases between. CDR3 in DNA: TGCGCCAGCAGCTTGGTCCGCCGAGGGTACGAGCAGTACTTC. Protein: CASSLVRRGYEQYF.

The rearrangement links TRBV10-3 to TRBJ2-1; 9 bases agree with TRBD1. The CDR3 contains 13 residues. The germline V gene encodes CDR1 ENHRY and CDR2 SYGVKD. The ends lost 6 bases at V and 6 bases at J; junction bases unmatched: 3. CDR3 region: CAIRTGQGNEQFF. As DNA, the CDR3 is TGTGCCATCAGAACGGGACAGGGCAATGAGCAGTTCTTC.

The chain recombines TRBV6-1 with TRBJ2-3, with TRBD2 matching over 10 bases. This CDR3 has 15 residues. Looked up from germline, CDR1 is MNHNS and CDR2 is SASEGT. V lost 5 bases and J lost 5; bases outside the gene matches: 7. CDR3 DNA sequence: TGTGCCAGCAGTTCCCTAGCGGGAGTAGGAGATACGCAGTATTTT. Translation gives CASSSLAGVGDTQYF.

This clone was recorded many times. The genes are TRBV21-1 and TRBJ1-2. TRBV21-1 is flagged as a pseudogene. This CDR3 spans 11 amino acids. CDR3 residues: CASSKGVGYTF. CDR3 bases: TGTGCCAGCAGCAAAGGTGTTGGCTACACCTTC.

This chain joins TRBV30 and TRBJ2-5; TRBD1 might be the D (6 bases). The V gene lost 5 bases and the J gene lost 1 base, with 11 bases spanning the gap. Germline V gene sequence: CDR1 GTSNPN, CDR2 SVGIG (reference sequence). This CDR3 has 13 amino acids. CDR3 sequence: CAWQRGTQETQYF. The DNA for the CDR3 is TGTGCCTGGCAAAGGGGGACCCAAGAGACCCAGTACTTC.